What follows are 10 T cell receptor beta chains derived from one specimen sequenced in a study of T cell responses to AZD1222 COVID-19 vaccine. The method was immunoSEQ multiplex PCR; TCRdb's version includes in-frame clones alone and lacks a portion of them. The sample contains some 130,000 clones, approximately 90% of which appear only once. The sample was peripheral blood, taken on day 0 of AZD1222 vaccination. All receptors derive from an adult in good health.

V usage is TRBV7-2 and J usage is TRBJ2-1, with D uncertain. Trimming pared 2 bases from V and 0 bases from J, leaving 8 bases between. The CDR3 sequence is 15 residues long. The germline V gene has CDR1 SGHTA and CDR2 FQGNSA. CDR3 loop: CASSLRLSSYNEQFF. The CDR3 nucleotides read TGTGCCAGCAGCTTACGGCTGAGCTCCTACAATGAGCAGTTCTTC. Using reference TRBV7-2 and TRBJ2-1 for the parts outside the CDR3, the full variable domain is GAGVSQSPSNKVTEKGKDVELRCDPISGHTALYWYRQSLGQGLEFLIYFQGNSAPDKSGLPSDRFSAERTGGSVSTLTIQRTQQEDSAVYLCASSLRLSSYNEQFFGPGTRLTVL.

A single count supports this clone. V usage is TRBV9 and J usage is TRBJ1-1; D is unresolved. This CDR3 has 14 amino acids. V gave up 3 bases and J gave up 1 base, with 10 bases separating them. CDR1 and CDR2 (germline): SGDLS, YYNGEE. In DNA, the CDR3 is TGTGCCAGCAGCGGTCATGGATCGAACACTGAAGCTTTCTTT. Translating gives CASSGHGSNTEAFF.

The chain employs TRBV7-2 and TRBJ1-6, with D hard to call. The germline gives CDR1 SGHTA, CDR2 FQGNSA. The CDR3 spans 16 residues. Trimming removed 2 bases from V and 7 bases from J, with 15 bases in between. CDR3 region: CASSLKALTGNSPLHF. The CDR3, as DNA: TGTGCCAGCAGCTTAAAGGCCCTCACGGGGAATTCACCCCTCCACTTT.

The chain is built from TRBV6-2 or TRBV6-3 and TRBJ2-5, with 7 bases identical to TRBD1. The ends lost 2 bases at V and 5 bases at J; junction bases unmatched: 17. Germline assignment: CDR1 MNHEY and CDR2 SVGEGT. The CDR3 contains 18 residues. The CDR3 loop reads CASSYGVTGWMARETQYF. As DNA, the CDR3 is TGTGCCAGCAGTTACGGTGTGACAGGGTGGATGGCACGGGAGACCCAGTACTTC.

In its sample, this clone was seen once. The germline gene is not matched at one end of the junction; a read error may be the cause. The V and J genes are TRBV7-7 and TRBJ2-3, with D possibly being TRBD2 (5 bases). Germline lookup yields CDR1 SSHAT and CDR2 FNYEAQ (reference sequence). This CDR3 comprises 15 residues. CDR3 sequence reads: CASSLVGGSGDTQYF. The CDR3 region has the DNA TGTGCTAGCAGCTTAGTTGGTGGGAGTGGAGATACGCAGTATTTT.

The chain uses TRBV29-1 and TRBJ1-2; TRBD1 matches at 10 bases. With 3 bases clipped from V and 7 bases from J, the junction kept 2 bases outside the gene matches. CDR1 is SQVTM and CDR2 is ANQGSEA in the germline V gene. This CDR3 has 12 residues. The CDR3 DNA reads as TGCAGCGTTGACCGGGACAGGGGTGGCTACACCTTC. Protein sequence: CSVDRDRGGYTF.

The chain is built from TRBV9 and TRBJ1-3; D remains ambiguous. V was cut by 2 bases and J by 3 bases, with 6 bases left in between. Germline-derived CDR1 and CDR2 are SGDLS and YYNGEE. CDR3 length: 13 amino acids. CDR3 sequence: CASSVALGNTIYF. The CDR3 DNA reads as TGTGCCAGCAGCGTTGCGCTTGGAAACACCATATATTTT.

This clone was observed once. The CDR3 carries no conserved terminal phenylalanine or tryptophan, so it likely arises from a read error. No DNA is shown, since the ends of the CDR3 on it are uncertain; the CDR3 is the one TCRdb lists. This sequence joins TRBV7-6 and TRBJ1-2; no DNA check was done on the table's D call, TRBD1. The germline V gene has CDR1 SGHVS and CDR2 FNYEAQ. A total of 11 residues make up the CDR3, ends included. The CDR3 spells CASSSSRTINV.

A single count supports this clone. The gene calls are TRBV2 and TRBJ1-4; D remains unclear. This CDR3 region has 13 residues. Germline V lookup: CDR1 SNHLY, CDR2 FYNNEI. Trimming shortened V by 8 bases and J by 5 bases, and 12 bases separated the two germline ends. CDR3 sequence reads: CASEGGRNEKLFF. Written as DNA, the CDR3 is TGTGCCAGCGAGGGTGGTAGGAATGAAAAACTGTTTTTT. Using reference TRBV2 and TRBJ1-4 for the parts outside the CDR3, the full variable domain is EPEVTQTPSHQVTQMGQEVILRCVPISNHLYFYWYRQILGQKVEFLVSFYNNEISEKSEIFDDQFSVERPDGSNFTLKIRSTKLEDSAMYFCASEGGRNEKLFFGSGTQLSVL.

V and J are TRBV4-3 and TRBJ1-1, with 10 nucleotides matching TRBD1. With V trimmed by 4 bases and J by 8 bases, 10 bases remained unmatched. In germline, CDR1 is LGHNA, CDR2 YSLEER. The CDR3 length is 15 residues. CDR3 bases: TGCGCCAGCAGCCGGGACAGGGGATTAACTTCAGAAGCTTTCTTT. Translation: CASSRDRGLTSEAFF.